Following are 18 T cell receptor beta chains from one sample sequenced in a study of type 1 and type 2 diabetes patients. The PCR template was genomic DNA. Amplification of the beta chain CDR3 used 30 forward and 13 reverse multiplex primers. One entry per CDR3 protein, called by TCRdb with MiXCR from the multiplex PCR reads. The data show 280,000 or so distinct CDR3 sequences, approximately 45% seen once. Sequencing was carried out using peripheral blood mononuclear cells (PBMCs). These receptors were collected from a man in his late teens or twenties with type 2 diabetes.

The CDR3 loop reads CATSKDSRGSYEQFF. The CDR3, as DNA: TGTGCCACCAGCAAAGATAGCAGGGGGTCCTACGAGCAGTTCTTC. The rearrangement joins TRBV15 to TRBJ2-1; the match to TRBD1 covers 7 bases. Germline lookup yields CDR1 LNHNV and CDR2 YYDKDF (reference sequence). The CDR3 has 15 amino acids. With 4 bases clipped from V and 10 bases from J, the junction kept 13 bases outside the gene matches.

V usage is TRBV6-5 and J usage is TRBJ1-2; TRBD1 is a possible D gene (6 bases). Germline lookup yields CDR1 MNHEY and CDR2 SVGAGI. This CDR3 has 15 amino acids. V lost 6 bases and J lost 3, with 17 bases in between. CDR3 residues: CASRRQVEGDYGYTF. CDR3 sequence (DNA): TGTGCCAGCAGACGACAGGTTGAAGGTGACTATGGCTACACCTTC.

This clonotype has just a few counts. The chain is built from TRBV7-8 and TRBJ1-1; TRBD1 is a possible D gene (5 bases). CDR1 is SGHVS and CDR2 is FQNEAQ in the germline V gene. The CDR3 covers 17 residues. V was trimmed by 5 bases and J by 1 base, leaving 20 bases between them. Here the CDR3 DNA reads TGTGCCAGCAGCAAAAACCGGGACCCATTCAAGAACACTGAAGCTTTCTTT. It encodes CASSKNRDPFKNTEAFF.

The chain uses TRBV3-1 and TRBJ2-5; D is perhaps TRBD2 (5 bases). The CDR3 sequence is 15 residues long. Germline V gene data show CDR1 as LGHDT and CDR2 as YNNKEL (reference sequence). V was clipped by 1 base and J by 4 bases, with 13 bases between them. The CDR3 is CASSQGSTGLETQYF. The CDR3 coding sequence is TGTGCCAGCAGCCAAGGATCTACGGGGTTAGAGACCCAGTACTTC.

The J gene is TRBJ2-2, the V gene TRBV3-1; D gene unclear. This CDR3 comprises 13 residues. Looked up from germline, CDR1 is LGHDT and CDR2 is YNNKEL (reference sequence). Trimming left V 2 bases short and J 0 bases short, with 1 base between. CDR3 coding DNA: TGTGCCAGCAGCCAAACGAACACCGGGGAGCTGTTTTTT. Translating it yields CASSQTNTGELFF. Based on the CDR3 plus reference TRBV3-1 and TRBJ2-2, the full variable domain is DTAVSQTPKYLVTQMGNDKSIKCEQNLGHDTMYWYKQDSKKFLKIMFSYNNKELIINETVPNRFSPKSPDKAHLNLHINSLELGDSAVYFCASSQTNTGELFFGEGSRLTVL.

In this sample, this clonotype turned up once. This chain links TRBV19 with TRBJ1-1; D unclear. Germline V gene lookup returns CDR1 LNHDA and CDR2 SQIVND (reference sequence). Between the trimmed V and J ends, which lost 7 bases and 0 bases, there was a span of 12 bases. This CDR3 has 14 residues. The CDR3 sequence: CASKWWGMNTEAFF. For the CDR3, the DNA is TGTGCCAGTAAGTGGTGGGGTATGAACACTGAAGCTTTCTTT.

Note on this clonotype: This is likely a read error, given that the CDR3 carries no conserved phenylalanine or tryptophan at its end. Here the CDR3 reads CASSNRFGEGNTGELFS. CDR3 nucleotide sequence: TGTGCCAGTAGTAATCGATTTGGGGAGGGAAACACCGGGGAGCTGTTTTCT. The chain carries TRBV19 and TRBJ2-2; 7 bases agree with TRBD2. CDR1 is LNHDA and CDR2 is SQIVND in the germline V gene (reference sequence). The CDR3 is 17 residues long. V shed 4 bases and J 2 bases; nucleotides not matched to a gene: 10.

This clonotype has only a few counts. This chain uses TRBV12-3 or TRBV12-4 with TRBJ2-1; TRBD2 aligns across 11 bases. CDR3 length equals 17 residues. V lost 1 base and J lost 3; bases outside the gene matches: 5. The CDR3 protein is CASSLELAGVGYNEQFF. CDR3 coding DNA: TGTGCCAGCAGTTTAGAACTAGCGGGAGTAGGCTACAATGAGCAGTTCTTC.

J is TRBJ2-1 and V is TRBV6-2 or TRBV6-3; 7 nucleotides align to TRBD2. The CDR3 runs to 16 residues. Germline V gene sequence: CDR1 MNHEY, CDR2 SVGEGT. V was clipped by 4 bases and J by 1 base; unmatched bases: 7. For the CDR3, the DNA is TGTGCCAGCAGTTTCCCTCCGGGGGGATCCTACAATGAGCAGTTCTTC. Protein product: CASSFPPGGSYNEQFF.

V is TRBV20-1 and J is TRBJ2-7, with D perhaps matching TRBD1 (5 bases). This CDR3 comprises 14 residues. Per the germline V gene, CDR1 is DFQATT and CDR2 is SNEGSKA (reference sequence). The V gene lost 3 bases and the J gene lost 3 bases, with 15 bases spanning the gap. The DNA for the CDR3 is TGCAGTGCTAGTCAAGAGTCAGGGCGCTACGAGCAGTACTTC. Protein sequence: CSASQESGRYEQYF.

The V and J genes are TRBV6-2 or TRBV6-3 and TRBJ1-2; tentative D call: TRBD1 (6 bases). Trimming removed 5 bases from V and 2 bases from J, with 12 bases in between. Germline-derived CDR1 and CDR2 are MNHEY and SVGEGT. The CDR3 length is 14 residues. The CDR3 sequence is CASSLPQGNYGYTF. CDR3 sequence (DNA): TGTGCCAGCAGTCTCCCACAGGGCAACTATGGCTACACCTTC.

This clonotype came up a few times. This rearrangement joins TRBV15 to TRBJ1-2; D ambiguous. With 1 base removed from V and 5 bases from J, the gap between germline ends came to 20 bases. Per the germline V gene, CDR1 is LNHNV and CDR2 is YYDKDF (reference sequence). The CDR3 loop spans 17 amino acids. The CDR3 region is CATSRVRESRLEYGYTF. For the CDR3, the DNA is TGTGCCACCAGCAGAGTCCGAGAAAGTCGCCTTGAATATGGCTACACCTTC.

Worth noting for this clonotype: One base away lies a much larger clone, so this may be a sequencing read error. This rearrangement joins TRBV7-2 to TRBJ2-5; D remains ambiguous. The CDR3 covers 11 residues. Trimming took off 1 base at V and 3 bases at J, with 0 bases between the two ends. In germline, CDR1 is SGHTA, CDR2 FQGNSA. Here the CDR3 DNA reads TGTACCAGCAGCTTAGAAGAGACCCAGTACTTC. It yields the protein CTSSLEETQYF.

This clonotype was counted a few times. The CDR3 here is CASRSSAGGTQYF. The CDR3, as DNA: TGTGCCAGCAGATCCTCCGCGGGGGGGACCCAGTACTTC. V usage is TRBV12-3 or TRBV12-4 and J usage is TRBJ2-5, with 8 bases identical to TRBD2. Trimming cost V 6 bases and J 7 bases; bases outside gene matches: 7. The length of the CDR3 is 13 residues.

The chain employs TRBV4-3 and TRBJ2-7; D gene unclear. With 4 bases removed from V and 3 bases from J, the gap between germline ends came to 13 bases. This CDR3 comprises 14 residues. Germline assignment: CDR1 LGHNA and CDR2 YSLEER. The CDR3 region is CASSPSPGGYEQYF. In DNA, the CDR3 is TGCGCCAGCAGCCCTTCCCCTGGCGGCTACGAGCAGTACTTC.

This clonotype has a handful of counts. This chain links TRBV6-5 with TRBJ2-5; D may be TRBD1 (6 bases). The DNA end favors TRBJ2-7, so the J call may be wrong. The germline CDR1 and CDR2 sequences are MNHEY and SVGAGI. This CDR3 comprises 15 residues. The DNA of the CDR3 is TGTGCCAGCAGTTACTCAAGCGACAGGTCCTACGAGCAGTACTTC. Protein: CASSYSSDRSYEQYF.

The gene calls are TRBV12-3 or TRBV12-4 and TRBJ1-6; no clear D gene. This CDR3 is built from 12 residues. Trimming removed 5 bases from V and 10 bases from J, with 9 bases in between. DNA for the CDR3: TGTGCCAGCAGTCCTGAAGAATCACCCCTCCACTTT. Its protein product is CASSPEESPLHF.

The CDR3 loop reads CASSLSGEWGYTF. As DNA, the CDR3 is TGTGCCAGCAGTTTATCGGGCGAATGGGGCTACACCTTC. This chain connects TRBV28 to TRBJ1-2, with no clear D. CDR1 MDHEN and CDR2 SYDVKM come from the germline V gene. The CDR3 loop spans 13 amino acids. V shed 1 base and J shed 8 bases, with 11 bases lying between them.